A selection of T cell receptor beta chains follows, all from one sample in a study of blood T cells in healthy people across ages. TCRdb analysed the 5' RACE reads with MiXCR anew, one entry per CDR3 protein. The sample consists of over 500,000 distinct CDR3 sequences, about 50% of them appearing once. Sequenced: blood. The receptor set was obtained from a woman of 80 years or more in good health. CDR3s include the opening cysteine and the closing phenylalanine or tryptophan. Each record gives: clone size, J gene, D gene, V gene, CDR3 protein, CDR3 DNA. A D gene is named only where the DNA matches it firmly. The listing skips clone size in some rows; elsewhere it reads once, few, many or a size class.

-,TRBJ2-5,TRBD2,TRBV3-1,CASSQGGTSGQETQYF,TGTGCCAGCAGCCAAGGTGGGACTAGCGGGCAAGAGACCCAGTACTTC
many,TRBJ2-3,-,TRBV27,CASSLGRRALADTQYF,TGTGCCAGCAGTTTGGGTCGGAGGGCCCTCGCAGATACGCAGTATTTT
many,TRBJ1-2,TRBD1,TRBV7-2,CASSTSAGTAYGYTF,TGTGCCAGCAGCACGAGCGCCGGGACAGCATATGGCTACACCTTC
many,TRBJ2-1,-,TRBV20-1,CSARDPSQGSYNEQFF,TGCAGTGCTAGAGATCCGTCGCAGGGCTCCTACAATGAGCAGTTCTTC
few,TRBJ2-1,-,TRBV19,CASSWGAIDNEQFF,TGTGCCAGTAGCTGGGGGGCGATAGACAATGAGCAGTTCTTC
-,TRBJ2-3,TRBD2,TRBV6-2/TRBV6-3,CASSQGTTTDTQYF,TGTGCCAGCAGTCAAGGGACTACCACAGATACGCAGTATTTT
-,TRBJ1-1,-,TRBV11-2,CASSSNLWNTEAFF,TGTGCCAGCAGCTCAAATTTGTGGAACACTGAAGCTTTCTTT
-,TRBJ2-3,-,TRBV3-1,CASSHWGDTDTQYF,TGTGCCAGCAGCCATTGGGGGGACACAGATACGCAGTATTTT
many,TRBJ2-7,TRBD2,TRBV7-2,CASSPKPGLPGEQYF,TGTGCCAGCAGCCCCAAGCCGGGACTACCTGGAGAGCAGTACTTC
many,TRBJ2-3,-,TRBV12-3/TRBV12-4,CASSQLTDTQYF,TGTGCCAGCAGCCAACTTACGGATACGCAGTATTTT
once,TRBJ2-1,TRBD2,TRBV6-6,CASSPREGYNEQFF,TGTGCCAGCAGTCCACGGGAGGGCTACAATGAGCAGTTCTTC
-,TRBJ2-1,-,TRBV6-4,CASSAQEADYIRDEQFF,TGTGCCAGCAGTGCTCAGGAGGCTGACTATATACGCGATGAGCAGTTCTTC
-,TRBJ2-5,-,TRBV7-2,CASSLQFSLYETQYF,TGTGCCAGCAGCTTACAGTTTTCGCTCTACGAGACCCAGTACTTC
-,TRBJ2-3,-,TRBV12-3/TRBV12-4,CASSLVGRGDTQYF,TGTGCCAGCAGTTTAGTAGGTCGTGGCGATACGCAGTATTTT
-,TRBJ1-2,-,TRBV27,CASSLSFSNGYTF,TGTGCCAGCAGTTTAAGTTTTTCGAATGGCTACACCTTC
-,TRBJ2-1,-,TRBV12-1,CVAGTGGHNEQFF,TGTGTCGCTGGGACAGGGGGTCACAATGAGCAGTTCTTC
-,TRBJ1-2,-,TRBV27,CASSPDKNYGYTF,TGTGCCAGCAGCCCGGACAAGAACTATGGCTACACCTTC
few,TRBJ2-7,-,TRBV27,CASSLYFGGENEQYF,TGTGCCAGCAGTTTATATTTCGGAGGGGAAAACGAGCAGTACTTC
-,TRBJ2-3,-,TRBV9,CASSVGASRGRTDTQYF,TGTGCCAGCAGCGTAGGGGCTAGCAGGGGCCGCACAGATACGCAGTATTTT
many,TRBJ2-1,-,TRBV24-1,CATSDPRPTAHNEQFF,TGTGCCACCAGTGATCCGAGACCCACCGCTCACAATGAGCAGTTCTTC
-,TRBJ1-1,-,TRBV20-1,CSATLPGRGATEAFF,TGCAGTGCTACTCTCCCAGGGAGAGGGGCCACTGAAGCTTTCTTT
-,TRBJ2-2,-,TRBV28,CASSLGRDTGELFF,TGTGCCAGCAGTTTGGGCAGGGACACCGGGGAGCTGTTTTTT
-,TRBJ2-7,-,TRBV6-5,CASSYGQAPGYEQYF,TGTGCCAGCAGTTACGGGCAGGCCCCTGGATACGAGCAGTACTTC
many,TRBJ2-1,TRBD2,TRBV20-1,CSASGGSSYNEQFF,TGCAGCGCAAGCGGGGGTAGCTCCTACAATGAGCAGTTCTTC
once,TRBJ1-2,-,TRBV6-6,CASSADRLANYGYTF,TGTGCCAGCAGCGCCGACAGGTTAGCTAACTATGGCTACACCTTC
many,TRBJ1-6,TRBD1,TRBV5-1,CASSNRDRNSPLHF,TGCGCCAGCAGCAACCGGGACAGAAATTCACCCCTCCACTTT
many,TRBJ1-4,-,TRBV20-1,CSASPSSTNEKLFF,TGCAGTGCTAGCCCGAGTTCAACTAATGAAAAACTGTTTTTT
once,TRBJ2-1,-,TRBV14,CASSQVESYNEQFF,TGTGCCAGCAGCCAAGTCGAGAGTTACAATGAGCAGTTCTTC
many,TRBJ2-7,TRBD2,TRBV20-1,CSARPGGGSYEQYF,TGCAGTGCTAGACCGGGGGGGGGCTCCTACGAGCAGTACTTC
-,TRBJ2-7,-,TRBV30,CAWSVEAYEQYF,TGTGCCTGGAGTGTGGAGGCTTACGAGCAGTACTTC
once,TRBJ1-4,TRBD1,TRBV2,CANGGQGTNEKLFF,TGTGCCAACGGAGGACAGGGGACTAATGAAAAACTGTTTTTT
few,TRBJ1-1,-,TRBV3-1,CASSPGQFMNTEAFF,TGTGCCAGCAGTCCTGGACAGTTCATGAACACTGAAGCTTTCTTT
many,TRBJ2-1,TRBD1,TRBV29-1,CSVPWTGPQPFF,TGCAGCGTCCCATGGACAGGGCCACAACCGTTCTTC
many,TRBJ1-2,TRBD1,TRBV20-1,CSARLRDRGGGGYTF,TGCAGTGCGCGCCTTAGGGACAGGGGTGGTGGTGGCTACACCTTC
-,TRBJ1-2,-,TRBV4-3,CASSQGVQSYGYTF,TGCGCCAGCAGCCAAGGAGTCCAGAGCTATGGCTACACCTTC